A single sample is the source of the 2 T cell receptor beta chains below, sequenced in a study of blood T cell repertoires in COVID-19. TCRdb keeps only in-frame clones here, not all; method: immunoSEQ multiplex PCR. The sample carries roughly 200,000 clones, 84% recorded once. Sequenced: peripheral blood. The receptors stem from a man aged 45-65 years with active or convalescent COVID-19.

This rearrangement joins TRBV30 to TRBJ1-5, with D possibly being TRBD1 (5 bases). V was clipped by 5 bases and J by 0 bases, with 8 bases between them. Germline assignment: CDR1 GTSNPN and CDR2 SVGIG (reference sequence). CDR3 length equals 13 residues. This chain's CDR3 is CAWAQDSNQPQHF. The CDR3 bases are TGTGCCTGGGCACAGGATAGCAATCAGCCCCAGCATTTT.

The chain recombines TRBV19 with TRBJ1-1; D may be TRBD1 (6 bases). CDR1 and CDR2 (germline): LNHDA, SQIVND (reference sequence). The CDR3 is 15 residues long. Trimming cost V 3 bases and J 7 bases, with 18 bases left between them. Written as DNA, the CDR3 is TGTGCCAGTAGTATTCCAGGGGTAAGATCAGATGAAGCTTTCTTT. It encodes CASSIPGVRSDEAFF.